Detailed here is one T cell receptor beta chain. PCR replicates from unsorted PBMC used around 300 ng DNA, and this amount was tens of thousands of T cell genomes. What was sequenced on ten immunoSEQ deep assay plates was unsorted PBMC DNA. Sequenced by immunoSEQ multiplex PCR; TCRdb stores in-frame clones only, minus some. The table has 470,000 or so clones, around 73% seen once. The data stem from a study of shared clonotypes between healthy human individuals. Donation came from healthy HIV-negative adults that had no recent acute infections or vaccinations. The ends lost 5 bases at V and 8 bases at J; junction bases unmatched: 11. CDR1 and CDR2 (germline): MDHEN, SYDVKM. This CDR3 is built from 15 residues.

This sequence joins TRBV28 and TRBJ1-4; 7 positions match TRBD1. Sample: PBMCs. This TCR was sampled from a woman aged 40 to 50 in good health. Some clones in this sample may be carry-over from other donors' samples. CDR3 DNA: TGTGCCAGCAGTAAACCAGGGGGAATGAAAGAAAAACTGTTTTTT. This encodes CASSKPGGMKEKLFF.